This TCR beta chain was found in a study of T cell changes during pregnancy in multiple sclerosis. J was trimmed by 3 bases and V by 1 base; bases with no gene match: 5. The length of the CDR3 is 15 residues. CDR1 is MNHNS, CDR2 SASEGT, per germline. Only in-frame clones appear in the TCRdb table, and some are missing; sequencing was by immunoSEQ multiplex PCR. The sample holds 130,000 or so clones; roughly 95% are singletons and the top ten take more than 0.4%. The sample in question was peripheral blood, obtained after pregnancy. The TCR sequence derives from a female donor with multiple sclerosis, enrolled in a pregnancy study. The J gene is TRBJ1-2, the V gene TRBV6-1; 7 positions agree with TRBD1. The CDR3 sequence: CASSEGITGDYGYTF. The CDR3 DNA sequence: TGTGCCAGCAGTGAAGGTATCACAGGGGACTATGGCTACACCTTC.